This T cell receptor beta chain was identified in a study of blood T cell repertoires in COVID-19. About the research overall: Acute and convalescent COVID-19 samples came from the United States, Italy and Spain. From T cells, B-cell-depleted T cells, or PBMCs came the material, which was cDNA or gDNA.

In the original workflow: Estimated nucleated cell counts came from reference gene primer amplification. Profiling relied on immunoSEQ multiplex PCR, and the TCRdb table lists in-frame clones only, not all of them. V and J calls and clone size are copied from that table; D and trimming were computed from the DNA. The table lists roughly 190,000 clones, about nine tenths of them singletons. From germline, CDR1 is SEHNR and CDR2 FQNEAQ (reference sequence). CDR3 length: 14 amino acids. Deletions cut 5 bases from V and 0 bases from J, with 11 bases between. The sequencing sample was made of peripheral blood. The sequence was collected from a man aged 50 to 59 with acute or convalescent COVID-19. V and J are TRBV7-9 and TRBJ2-7; D is uncertain. CDR3 nucleotide sequence: TGTGCCAGCAGCCTCTCAGTAAACTCCTACGAGCAGTACTTC. Its translation is CASSLSVNSYEQYF.